This passage covers 21 T cell receptor beta chains from one sample sequenced in a study of graft-versus-host responses after intestinal transplantation. The data were produced by immunoSEQ multiplex PCR, yet TCRdb's version contains in-frame clones alone and is incomplete. The sample has 60,000 to 65,000 clones; about nine tenths are singletons. Intraepithelial and lamina propria lymphocytes were isolated from graft specimens. The sequenced sample was ileum tissue, obtained 350 to 400 days after transplant. These receptors all come from a human patient who received an intestinal transplant, so some T cells may come from the graft donor.

This clone was counted between two and nine times. This sequence joins TRBV6-5 and TRBJ2-5, with TRBD2 identical over 11 bases. CDR1 is MNHEY, CDR2 SVGAGI, per germline. This CDR3 comprises 15 residues. V trimming: 5 bases; J trimming: 2 bases; junction bases outside the gene matches: 4. In DNA form, the CDR3 reads TGTGCCAGCAGTAAGGGACTAGCGGTTCAAGAGACCCAGTACTTC. Its protein is CASSKGLAVQETQYF.

The rearrangement joins TRBV29-1 to TRBJ2-1, with 7 bases aligning to TRBD2. The ends lost 4 bases at V and 4 bases at J; junction bases unmatched: 7. The CDR3 length is 14 residues. Germline-derived CDR1 and CDR2 are SQVTM and ANQGSEA. The DNA of the CDR3 is TGCAGCGTTGCCCGACTAGCCCCTTACAATGAGCAGTTCTTC. Protein: CSVARLAPYNEQFF.

The chain uses TRBV6-1 and TRBJ2-7; 13 bases align to TRBD2. This CDR3 contains 20 residues. Germline assignment: CDR1 MNHNS and CDR2 SASEGT. With 0 bases clipped from V and 3 bases from J, the junction kept 14 bases outside the gene matches. CDR3 region: CASSEAGPLAGGPVGYEQYF. In DNA, the CDR3 is TGTGCCAGCAGTGAAGCGGGGCCACTAGCGGGAGGGCCAGTAGGCTACGAGCAGTACTTC.

This rearrangement joins TRBV28 to TRBJ2-3; D uncertain. V was trimmed by 6 bases and J by 0 bases, leaving 19 bases between them. The CDR3 spans 17 residues. Per the germline V gene, CDR1 is MDHEN and CDR2 is SYDVKM. The CDR3 coding sequence is TGTGCCAGCAGGAAACCGATAGGGTGGAAGAGCACAGATACGCAGTATTTT. Its protein product is CASRKPIGWKSTDTQYF.

The J gene is TRBJ1-3, the V gene TRBV18; TRBD1 might be the D (6 bases). In germline, CDR1 is KGHSH, CDR2 LQKENI. The V and J ends lost 3 bases and 2 bases respectively, with 17 bases between them. CDR3 size: 17 residues. The CDR3 DNA is TGTGCCAGCTCACCGTTCCTACAGGGCCCACCTGGAAACACCATATATTTT. Amino acids: CASSPFLQGPPGNTIYF.

The chain has TRBV7-6 and TRBJ2-1; 8 bases are shared with TRBD1. Germline trimming cut 5 bases from V and 12 bases from J; bases unmatched to any gene: 18. CDR3 length: 16 amino acids. From germline, CDR1 is SGHVS and CDR2 FNYEAQ. CDR3 protein: CASSQPPGQAPEGQFF. In DNA, the CDR3 is TGTGCCAGCAGCCAACCACCGGGACAGGCCCCCGAAGGGCAGTTCTTC.

This sequence joins TRBV6-5 and TRBJ2-1, with TRBD1 as a possible D gene (5 bases). The germline gives CDR1 MNHEY, CDR2 SVGAGI. This CDR3 is built from 13 residues. V shed 4 bases and J shed 6 bases, with 10 bases lying between them. The CDR3 sequence: CASSLQAINEQFF. CDR3 DNA: TGTGCCAGCAGTTTACAGGCCATCAATGAGCAGTTCTTC.

Here the CDR3 DNA reads TGTGCCAGCAGTTTGGTCGGGCGGGAGTGGGAGACCCAGTACTTC. This sequence encodes CASSLVGREWETQYF. The genes are TRBV28 and TRBJ2-5; TRBD2 agrees at 7 bases. CDR3 length equals 15 residues. With 3 bases clipped from V and 5 bases from J, the junction kept 9 bases outside the gene matches. CDR1 MDHEN and CDR2 SYDVKM come from the germline V gene.

This sequence joins TRBV6-1 and TRBJ2-7, with 8 bases matching TRBD1. V dropped 6 bases and J dropped 0; count of bases not matched to a gene: 4. Germline V gives CDR1 MNHNS, CDR2 SASEGT. The CDR3 extends over 14 amino acids. The CDR3 bases are TGTGCCAGCAGCCCGGGACAGGCCTCCTACGAGCAGTACTTC. Amino acids: CASSPGQASYEQYF.

The chain carries TRBV30 and TRBJ2-1; unclear D gene. The V end lost 5 bases, the J end lost 4 bases, and 12 bases lay between the germline ends. The CDR3 runs 13 residues. Germline values: CDR1 GTSNPN, CDR2 SVGIG (reference sequence). The CDR3 DNA sequence: TGTGCCTGGGCCCCAGCTTTGTACAATGAGCAGTTCTTC. Residues: CAWAPALYNEQFF. Looking up the rest from reference TRBV30 and TRBJ2-1 gives the full variable domain: SQTIHQWPATLVQPVGSPLSLECTVEGTSNPNLYWYRQAAGRGLQLLFYSVGIGQISSEVPQNLSASRPQDRQFILSSKKLLLSDSGFYLCAWAPALYNEQFFGPGTRLTVL.

In its sample, this clone was seen a few times. The chain uses TRBV19 and TRBJ1-1, with D hard to call. The CDR3 sequence is 13 residues long. Trimming took off 9 bases at V and 1 base at J, with 12 bases between the two ends. CDR1 is LNHDA, CDR2 SQIVND, per germline (reference sequence). This CDR3 reads CASISSGNTEAFF. CDR3 sequence (DNA): TGTGCCAGCATTTCATCCGGGAACACTGAAGCTTTCTTT.

The rearrangement uses TRBV5-1 and TRBJ2-1; TRBD1 matches 9 bases. V shed 7 bases and J 5 bases; nucleotides not matched to a gene: 4. Per the germline V gene, CDR1 is SGHRS and CDR2 is YFSETQ. This CDR3 comprises 13 residues. CDR3 nucleotides: TGCGCCAGCGGGACAGGGATCGACAATGAGCAGTTCTTC. It yields the protein CASGTGIDNEQFF.

V is TRBV6-5 and J is TRBJ1-4; the D is unclear. Trimming pared 7 bases from V and 7 bases from J, leaving 16 bases between. CDR1 is MNHEY and CDR2 is SVGAGI in the germline V gene. There are 14 residues in the CDR3. CDR3 coding DNA: TGTGCCAGCACCCCAAGTGGGAAAAGTGAAAAACTGTTTTTT. This encodes CASTPSGKSEKLFF.

This chain connects TRBV29-1 to TRBJ1-1; weak D call: TRBD1 (5 bases). Trimming removed 6 bases at V and 8 bases at J, with 10 bases between. The CDR3 covers 10 residues. Germline CDR1 reads SQVTM; CDR2 reads ANQGSEA. The CDR3 loop reads CSVDGAEAFF. The CDR3 DNA reads TGCAGCGTCGATGGGGCAGAAGCTTTCTTT.

The CDR3 nucleotides are TGTGCCAGCAGACCCGGCGGGGGGGACAATGAGCAGTTCTTC. Translated: CASRPGGGDNEQFF. The rearrangement uses TRBV6-6 and TRBJ2-1; TRBD2 agrees at 9 bases. Germline V lookup: CDR1 MNHNY, CDR2 SVGAGI (reference sequence). There are 14 residues in the CDR3. After removal of 6 bases from V and 5 bases from J, the junction contained 5 bases not matched to a gene.

The chain combines TRBV27 with TRBJ2-3; possible D gene TRBD2, 6 bases. This CDR3 spans 16 amino acids. Germline CDR1 and CDR2: MNHEY and SMNVEV (reference sequence). Trimming removed 1 base at V and 0 bases at J, with 11 bases between. CDR3 amino acids: CASSLWAGSSTDTQYF. Here the CDR3 DNA reads TGTGCCAGCAGTTTATGGGCGGGGTCTAGCACAGATACGCAGTATTTT.

The chain joins TRBV15 to TRBJ2-7; perhaps D is TRBD1 or TRBD2 (5 bases each). The ends were cut back, 5 bases at V and 3 bases at J, with 20 bases in the middle. The CDR3 has 16 residues. Germline V gene lookup returns CDR1 LNHNV and CDR2 YYDKDF (reference sequence). The CDR3 nucleotides read TGTGCCACCAGCGGCAGGAACCGGGACGAGTACTACGAGCAGTACTTC. It codes for CATSGRNRDEYYEQYF.

The V and J genes are TRBV6-6 and TRBJ2-1; 10 bases map to TRBD2. The ends lost 0 bases at V and 4 bases at J; junction bases unmatched: 3. The germline V gene encodes CDR1 MNHNY and CDR2 SVGAGI (reference sequence). The CDR3 spans 16 residues. As DNA, the CDR3 is TGTGCCAGCAGTTACTCAACTAGCGGGATATACAATGAGCAGTTCTTC. Residues: CASSYSTSGIYNEQFF.

The chain employs TRBV7-2 and TRBJ1-2, with TRBD1 matching over 7 bases. CDR1 and CDR2 from the germline V gene are SGHTA and FQGNSA. The CDR3 runs 18 residues. V was pared by 6 bases and J by 1 base, with 17 bases of the junction left unmatched. In DNA, the CDR3 is TGTGCCAGCAGTTCCCGGCCGACAGGGTGGGCCCTTAACTATGGCTACACCTTC. The encoded protein is CASSSRPTGWALNYGYTF. The full variable domain, in which reference TRBV7-2 and TRBJ1-2 provide the parts outside the CDR3, is GAGVSQSPSNKVTEKGKDVELRCDPISGHTALYWYRQSLGQGLEFLIYFQGNSAPDKSGLPSDRFSAERTGGSVSTLTIQRTQQEDSAVYLCASSSRPTGWALNYGYTFGSGTRLTVV.

This clone was seen a few times. The gene calls are TRBV11-2 and TRBJ1-1; D gene ambiguous. The CDR3 has 14 residues. The V and J ends lost 1 base and 7 bases respectively, with 13 bases between them. CDR1 is SGHAT and CDR2 is FQNNGV in the germline V gene. The CDR3: CASSLGEFRVEAFF. The CDR3 region has the DNA TGTGCCAGCAGCTTAGGGGAGTTTCGTGTTGAAGCTTTCTTT.

CDR3 DNA: TGTGCCAGCAGTTTAGAGACTAGCGGGAGCTCCTACAATGAGCAGTTCTTC. It is translated as CASSLETSGSSYNEQFF. The gene calls are TRBV28 and TRBJ2-1; 12 bases fit TRBD2. Trimming removed 2 bases from V and 0 bases from J; junction bases left unmatched: 2. Germline V lookup: CDR1 MDHEN, CDR2 SYDVKM. There are 17 residues in the CDR3.